This TCR beta chain was sequenced for a study of OX40 agonist ivuxolimab in advanced cancers. Study-level points and caveats: Some patients who did not respond also had low normalized T-cell clonal expansion. Blood T cells, both CD4+ and CD8+, expanded clonally by week 6 at 0.1 to 3.0 mg/kg.

For this clone: Its antigen is as yet unknown.

Here immunoSEQ multiplex PCR was the method, and the copy in TCRdb shows in-frame clones only, minus some. The sample gives around 69,000 clones, around nine tenths of which show up once; less than 3% is in the top ten. The CDR3 totals 11 residues. Germline CDR1 is MNHNY and CDR2 is SVGAGI (reference sequence). V shed 11 bases and J shed 5 bases, with 12 bases lying between them. The rearrangement links TRBV6-6 to TRBJ2-5, with D possibly being TRBD2 (6 bases). Sequencing used CD4+ or CD8+ T cells sorted from blood, obtained in a trial of the OX40 agonist ivuxolimab. This receptor was identified in an adult with an advanced solid tumor such as melanoma, head and neck, liver or kidney cancer. The CDR3 is CAGGVGETQYF. The CDR3 bases are TGTGCCGGAGGGGTCGGGGAGACCCAGTACTTC.